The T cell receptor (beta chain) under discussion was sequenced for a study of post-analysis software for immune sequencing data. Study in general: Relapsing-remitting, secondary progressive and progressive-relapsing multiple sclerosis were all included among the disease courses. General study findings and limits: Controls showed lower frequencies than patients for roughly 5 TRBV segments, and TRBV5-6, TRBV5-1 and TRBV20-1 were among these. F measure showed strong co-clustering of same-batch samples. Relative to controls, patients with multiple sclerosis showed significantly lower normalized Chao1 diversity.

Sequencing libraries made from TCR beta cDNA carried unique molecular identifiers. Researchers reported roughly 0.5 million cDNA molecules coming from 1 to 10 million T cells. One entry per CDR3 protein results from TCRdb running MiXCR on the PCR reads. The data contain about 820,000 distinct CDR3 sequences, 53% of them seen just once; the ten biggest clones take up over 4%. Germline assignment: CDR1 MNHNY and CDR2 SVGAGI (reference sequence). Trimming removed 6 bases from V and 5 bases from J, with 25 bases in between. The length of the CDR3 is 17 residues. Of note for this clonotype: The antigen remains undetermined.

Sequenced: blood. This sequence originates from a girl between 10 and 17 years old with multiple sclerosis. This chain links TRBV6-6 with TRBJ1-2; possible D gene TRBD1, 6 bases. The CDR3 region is CASSPREGGEHVYGYTF. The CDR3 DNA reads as TGTGCCAGCAGCCCCCGGGAGGGGGGGGAACATGTGTATGGCTACACCTTC.